This TCR beta chain was captured in a study of cytomegalovirus exposure and HLA in healthy donors. The germline gives CDR1 LNHDA, CDR2 SQIVND (reference sequence). V gave up 4 bases and J gave up 6 bases, with 18 bases separating them. The CDR3 runs to 15 residues. Researchers ran the PCR with 60 Vbeta and 13 Jbeta primers. Generated by immunoSEQ multiplex PCR, the TCRdb table keeps only in-frame clones and is missing some. The sample lists 90,000 to 120,000 clones, around 80% occurring once. Material for sequencing was PBMCs. The clonotype was recovered from a man aged 30-40 years in good health and CMV-seropositive. The gene calls are TRBV19 and TRBJ1-2; the D gene is possibly TRBD1 (5 bases). The CDR3, as DNA: TGTGCCAGTAGTAGCTTAGACAGATTACTTCATGGCTACACCTTC. Amino acids: CASSSLDRLLHGYTF.